One and the same sample provided the 13 T cell receptor beta chains below, sequenced in a study of monozygotic twins with inflammatory bowel disease. With the 5' RACE reads reprocessed, TCRdb shows one record per CDR3 protein and no DNA. The sample holds under 150,000 distinct CDR3 sequences. The sample comprised blood. Every receptor here comes from a human donor with ulcerative colitis or Crohn's disease, or a healthy co-twin of an affected twin (not recorded which).

CDR3 region: CASRSTRDSYEQYF. The chain employs TRBV7-9 and TRBJ2-7. Per the germline V gene, CDR1 is SEHNR and CDR2 is FQNEAQ (reference sequence). The CDR3 length is 14 residues.

The gene calls are TRBV5-1 and TRBJ1-4; lacking DNA, the TRBD1 call made by TCRdb goes unchecked. The V gene's germline CDR1 is SGHRS and CDR2 YFSETQ. The CDR3 extends over 15 amino acids. CDR3: CASSSQGAANEKLFF.

This chain joins TRBV19 and TRBJ1-5. The CDR3 runs 14 residues. CDR1 is LNHDA and CDR2 is SQIVND in the germline V gene (reference sequence). CDR3 residues: CASSISDSNQPQHF.

The CDR3 protein is CASSFLGQPQHF. The rearrangement joins TRBV12-3 or TRBV12-4 to TRBJ1-5. The CDR3 length is 12 residues.

The chain recombines TRBV5-1 with TRBJ1-1. This CDR3 spans 13 amino acids. Germline V gene lookup returns CDR1 SGHRS and CDR2 YFSETQ. The CDR3 is CASSYRTATEAFF.

The chain has TRBV6-5 and TRBJ1-1. The CDR3 is 12 residues long. From germline, CDR1 is MNHEY and CDR2 SVGAGI. CDR3 amino acids: CASSYSGMLAFF.

The rearrangement joins TRBV7-2 to TRBJ1-6; TCRdb indicates TRBD1, and absent DNA this call remains unverified. The CDR3 extends over 15 amino acids. Germline V lookup: CDR1 SGHTA, CDR2 FQGNSA. The CDR3 protein is CASSLGQGNNSPLHF.

The chain couples TRBV7-3 to TRBJ2-1. This CDR3 spans 15 amino acids. Germline V gene sequence: CDR1 SGHTA, CDR2 FQGTGA. CDR3 region: CASSLYTQSYNEQFF.

J is TRBJ1-5 and V is TRBV27; the TCRdb D gene call, TRBD1, has no DNA to confirm it. Germline loops: CDR1 MNHEY, CDR2 SMNVEV (reference sequence). This CDR3 has 15 amino acids. Here the CDR3 reads CATARLGRSNQPQHF.

The chain couples TRBV6-5 to TRBJ1-1; TCRdb designates TRBD1, a call that cannot be tested without DNA. The CDR3 has 15 residues. Germline CDR1 MNHEY, CDR2 SVGAGI. CDR3 loop: CASSYPGTGAPEAFF.

The V gene is TRBV24-1, the J gene TRBJ2-3; the D call of TRBD2 rests on TCRdb alone, since no DNA is present to check it. The CDR3 length is 17 residues. The V gene's germline CDR1 is KGHDR and CDR2 SFDVKD. This CDR3 is CATSDGDSGIPTDTQYF.

The chain combines TRBV5-1 with TRBJ2-3; as DNA is missing, the TRBD2 call by TCRdb cannot be tested. The germline gives CDR1 SGHRS, CDR2 YFSETQ. The CDR3 length is 15 residues. CDR3 region: CASSIGTPYTDTQYF.

The chain carries TRBV7-6 and TRBJ1-1; TCRdb's D gene call, TRBD1, goes unchecked for lack of DNA. Germline lookup yields CDR1 SGHVS and CDR2 FNYEAQ. The CDR3 is made up of 15 amino acids. CDR3 sequence: CASSWSGRLNTEAFF.